The subject of this entry is one T cell receptor beta chain. The assay was immunoSEQ multiplex PCR, and TCRdb's table has in-frame clones only and misses some. The sample includes around 84,000 clones, roughly 86% of them seen just once. This entry is derived from a study of T cell responses to AZD1222 COVID-19 vaccine. The V gene lost 2 bases and the J gene lost 3 bases, with 13 bases spanning the gap. The CDR3 contains 15 residues. Germline CDR1 and CDR2: LGHNA and YSLEER. Sequencing used peripheral blood, obtained on day 0 of AZD1222 vaccination. The chain joins TRBV4-3 to TRBJ1-1; no clear D. This receptor was obtained from an adult in good health. The DNA of the CDR3 is TGCGCCAGCAGCCAACACTGGCAGGAATACACTGAAGCTTTCTTT. The encoded protein is CASSQHWQEYTEAFF.